This T cell receptor (beta chain) was profiled in a study of CD8+ T cells in alopecia areata. Following RNA extraction, reverse transcription yielded cDNA that acted as the sequencing template. Libraries were prepared by immunoSEQ multiplex PCR; TCRdb keeps only in-frame clonotypes and omits some of them. The sample includes approximately 200,000 clones, roughly three fifths of them seen just once. Treatment defined: oral pan-JAK inhibitor, 5-10 mg twice daily. Germline CDR1 reads SGHTA; CDR2 reads FQGNSA. The CDR3 consists of 15 residues. The V gene lost 3 bases and the J gene lost 4 bases, with 13 bases spanning the gap.

This TCR was sampled from a human donor with alopecia areata. This specimen consisted of CD4+ T cells sorted from blood, obtained at week 4, from a patient treated with tofacitinib. The chain uses TRBV7-2 and TRBJ2-4; D may correspond to TRBD1 or TRBD2 (7 bases each). CDR3 in DNA: TGTGCCAGCAGCTTCGACAGGGAGGGAAAAAACATTCAGTACTTC. Protein product: CASSFDREGKNIQYF.